These 28 T cell receptor beta chains originate from one sample sequenced in a study of blood T cell repertoires in COVID-19. Produced via immunoSEQ multiplex PCR; TCRdb's table is partial and in-frame only. The repertoire has under 65,000 clones, 75% to 85% of them found once; the top ten carry approximately 4.9%. The sequencing sample was made of peripheral blood. These receptors were taken from a woman aged 60-75 years with acute or convalescent COVID-19.

J is TRBJ2-3 and V is TRBV5-1; TRBD2 agrees at 13 bases. J lost 0 bases, V lost 4 bases, and 5 bases had no gene match. Germline CDR1 SGHRS, CDR2 YFSETQ. CDR3 length: 17 amino acids. CDR3 bases: TGCGCCAGCAGCCTCTGGACTAGCGGGGGAAGCACAGATACGCAGTATTTT. Translation gives CASSLWTSGGSTDTQYF.

The chain links TRBV6-6 to TRBJ2-1, with D maybe TRBD1 (7 bases). CDR3 length: 14 residues. Germline CDR1 reads MNHNY; CDR2 reads SVGAGI (reference sequence). V gave up 7 bases and J gave up 7 bases, with 17 bases separating them. This CDR3 reads CASNIGGGSNEQFF. CDR3 coding DNA: TGTGCCAGCAACATAGGAGGGGGCTCAAATGAGCAGTTCTTC.

The V gene is TRBV10-1, the J gene TRBJ2-1; no clear D gene. The germline V gene has CDR1 WNHNN and CDR2 SYGVQD (reference sequence). The length of the CDR3 is 15 residues. Trimming cost V 8 bases and J 0 bases, with 14 bases left between them. CDR3 loop: CASGNARSSYNEQFF. The DNA for the CDR3 is TGCGCCAGCGGCAATGCTAGGAGCTCCTACAATGAGCAGTTCTTC.

This clone was observed a few times. The chain carries TRBV5-1 and TRBJ1-1; D is ambiguous. Trimming took off 8 bases at V and 0 bases at J, with 11 bases between the two ends. This CDR3 contains 13 residues. CDR1 and CDR2 from the germline V gene are SGHRS and YFSETQ. The CDR3 bases are TGCGCCAGTCAGACGGAGATGAACACTGAAGCTTTCTTT. This codes for CASQTEMNTEAFF.

The CDR3 DNA reads as TGTGCCAGCGGTACTTATGGCTACACCTTC. This gives the protein CASGTYGYTF. V and J are TRBV12-3 or TRBV12-4 and TRBJ1-2; the D is unclear. The CDR3 is made up of 10 amino acids. Trimming took 8 bases from V and 5 from J, leaving 6 bases between them.

The chain has TRBV24-1 and TRBJ2-5; TRBD1 matches at 9 bases. The V segment lost 0 bases and the J segment 1 base; nucleotides outside the gene matches: 2. CDR3 length: 16 amino acids. Germline CDR1 and CDR2: KGHDR and SFDVKD. The CDR3 coding sequence is TGTGCCACCAGTGATTTGGGGACAGGGCGCCAAGAGACCCAGTACTTC. It is translated as CATSDLGTGRQETQYF.

CDR3 protein: CASSFIAGTRGNEQFF. Here the CDR3 DNA reads TGTGCCAGCAGTTTCATAGCGGGGACGCGGGGCAATGAGCAGTTCTTC. The J gene is TRBJ2-1, the V gene TRBV6-6, with 8 bases aligning to TRBD2. V trimming: 4 bases; J trimming: 6 bases; junction bases outside the gene matches: 11. The CDR3 has 16 amino acids. The germline V gene has CDR1 MNHNY and CDR2 SVGAGI (reference sequence).

This chain uses TRBV12-5 with TRBJ1-1; a weak D match, TRBD1 (6 bases). The CDR3 has 14 residues. The germline V and J ends were trimmed by 6 bases and 11 bases, with 22 bases remaining between them. The V gene's germline CDR1 is LGHNT and CDR2 FRNRAP. The CDR3 reads CASGNRDKSSSAFF. In nucleotides, the CDR3 is TGTGCTAGTGGAAACCGGGACAAGAGTTCATCCGCTTTCTTT.

This chain connects TRBV10-3 to TRBJ2-7, with TRBD1 matching over 9 bases. The J segment lost 5 bases and the V segment lost 10 bases, leaving 12 bases of the junction unmatched. This CDR3 region has 14 residues. CDR1 is ENHRY and CDR2 is SYGVKD in the germline V gene. The CDR3 DNA reads TGTGCCACCCACCAAGGGACAGGGTCCCACGAGCAGTACTTC. Translated, it gives CATHQGTGSHEQYF.

V and J are TRBV5-5 and TRBJ2-5; TRBD1 matches 7 bases. CDR1 SGHKS and CDR2 YYEKEE come from the germline V gene (reference sequence). V lost 0 bases and J lost 6; bases outside the gene matches: 8. There are 15 residues in the CDR3. CDR3 amino acids: CASSLAGQPGKTQYF. DNA for the CDR3: TGTGCCAGCAGCTTGGCGGGACAGCCAGGGAAGACCCAGTACTTC. Full variable domain (outside the CDR3, taken from reference TRBV5-5 and TRBJ2-5): DAGVTQSPTHLIKTRGQQVTLRCSPISGHKSVSWYQQVLGQGPQFIFQYYEKEERGRGNFPDRFSARQFPNYSSELNVNALLLGDSALYLCASSLAGQPGKTQYFGPGTRLLVL.

CDR3 loop: CASSLVGAVKNTGELFF. DNA of the CDR3: TGTGCCAGCAGCTTGGTGGGGGCCGTAAAGAACACCGGGGAGCTGTTTTTT. The chain has TRBV5-5 and TRBJ2-2; D might be TRBD1 (6 bases). The V gene lost 0 bases and the J gene lost 1 base, with 13 bases spanning the gap. CDR1 is SGHKS, CDR2 YYEKEE, per germline (reference sequence). CDR3 length: 17 residues.

The chain couples TRBV27 to TRBJ2-1, with D hard to call. The CDR3 covers 14 residues. Deletions cut 4 bases from V and 3 bases from J, with 10 bases between. The germline V gene has CDR1 MNHEY and CDR2 SMNVEV (reference sequence). CDR3 coding DNA: TGTGCCAGCAGTTCAAGCCCCTTCTACAATGAGCAGTTCTTC. Translated: CASSSSPFYNEQFF.

V usage is TRBV7-3 and J usage is TRBJ2-2; D remains ambiguous. Trimming shortened V by 5 bases and J by 0 bases, and 7 bases separated the two germline ends. CDR1 SGHTA and CDR2 FQGTGA come from the germline V gene. This CDR3 is 14 amino acids long. CDR3 bases: TGTGCCAGCAGCACAGACGCGAACACCGGGGAGCTGTTTTTT. Its translation is CASSTDANTGELFF.

V usage is TRBV9 and J usage is TRBJ1-2; 9 bases align to TRBD1. This CDR3 is 17 amino acids long. J was trimmed by 2 bases and V by 0 bases; bases with no gene match: 8. Germline V CDR1 and CDR2: SGDLS, YYNGEE. In nucleotides, the CDR3 is TGTGCCAGCAGCGTAGGGCCCGGACAGGGGATAAACTATGGCTACACCTTC. This encodes CASSVGPGQGINYGYTF. Based on the CDR3 plus reference TRBV9 and TRBJ1-2, the full variable domain is DSGVTQTPKHLITATGQRVTLRCSPRSGDLSVYWYQQSLDQGLQFLIQYYNGEERAKGNILERFSAQQFPDLHSELNLSSLELGDSALYFCASSVGPGQGINYGYTFGSGTRLTVV.

J is TRBJ2-1 and V is TRBV28; 8 bases map to TRBD1. After removal of 6 bases from V and 6 bases from J, the junction contained 7 bases not matched to a gene. The CDR3 is 14 amino acids. Looked up from germline, CDR1 is MDHEN and CDR2 is SYDVKM. CDR3 DNA sequence: TGTGCCAGCAGCCCCAGCAGGGGGCTCAATGAGCAGTTCTTC. Translated: CASSPSRGLNEQFF.

Turning to this clone: The junction differs from germline at one of its ends, possibly a read error. The V and J genes are TRBV11-3 and TRBJ1-1, with D possibly being TRBD1 (6 bases). The CDR3 loop spans 13 amino acids. CDR1 and CDR2 from the germline V gene are SGHNT and YENEEA. The CDR3 DNA follows: TGTGCCAGCAGCCGAGGACAGAACGCTGAAGCTTTCTTT. Amino acid sequence: CASSRGQNAEAFF.

This clone was detected once. CDR3 sequence: CASSSLENIQYF. The CDR3 DNA sequence: TGTGCCAGCAGCTCACTAGAAAACATTCAGTACTTC. The rearrangement uses TRBV7-3 and TRBJ2-4, with D perhaps matching TRBD2 (5 bases). V lost 4 bases and J lost 5, with 6 bases in between. CDR1 SGHTA and CDR2 FQGTGA come from the germline V gene. The CDR3 spans 12 residues.

The J gene is TRBJ2-7, the V gene TRBV28; 7 positions match TRBD1. Germline values: CDR1 MDHEN, CDR2 SYDVKM. This CDR3 comprises 13 residues. With V trimmed by 6 bases and J by 0 bases, 2 bases remained unmatched. The CDR3 nucleotides are TGTGCCAGCAGGAGGGGGCACTCCTACGAGCAGTACTTC. Translating it yields CASRRGHSYEQYF.

This clone was counted a few times. The chain has TRBV7-2 and TRBJ2-3, with D possibly being TRBD1 (6 bases). The CDR3 spans 14 residues. CDR1 and CDR2 (germline): SGHTA, FQGNSA. Between the trimmed V and J ends, which lost 5 bases and 0 bases, there was a span of 9 bases. CDR3 nucleotide sequence: TGTGCCAGCAGCCGGGACACAAGCACAGATACGCAGTATTTT. It yields the protein CASSRDTSTDTQYF.

The gene calls are TRBV23-1 and TRBJ2-7; 9 bases align to TRBD1. TRBV23-1 is filed as an ORF, its function uncertain. The CDR3 is made up of 17 amino acids. J was trimmed by 2 bases and V by 4 bases; bases with no gene match: 12. The DNA for the CDR3 is TGCGCCAGCAGTCGAGAACCGGGACAGGGTTCACCCTACGAGCAGTACTTC. It specifies CASSREPGQGSPYEQYF.

The V call is TRBV5-1, the J call TRBJ2-3, with TRBD2 as a possible D gene (6 bases). Germline V gene data show CDR1 as SGHRS and CDR2 as YFSETQ. V dropped 0 bases and J dropped 1 base, with 12 bases sitting between them. The CDR3 covers 16 residues. The CDR3 DNA reads TGCGCCAGCAGCTTGGTGGCATTAGCGGGCACAGATACGCAGTATTTT. Amino acid sequence: CASSLVALAGTDTQYF. Complete variable domain (other parts from reference TRBV5-1 and TRBJ2-3): KAGVTQTPRYLIKTRGQQVTLSCSPISGHRSVSWYQQTPGQGLQFLFEYFSETQRNKGNFPGRFSGRQFSNSRSEMNVSTLELGDSALYLCASSLVALAGTDTQYFGPGTRLTVL.

V and J are TRBV7-2 and TRBJ2-6; D is uncertain. V was cut by 3 bases and J by 8 bases, with 2 bases left in between. CDR3 length: 11 residues. CDR1 SGHTA and CDR2 FQGNSA come from the germline V gene. This CDR3 is CASSFTNVLTF. For the CDR3, the DNA is TGTGCCAGCAGCTTCACCAACGTCCTGACTTTC.

Comment on this clone: This sample includes further DNA sequences coding for the same CDR3. The chain has TRBV10-3 and TRBJ1-5, with a weak D call TRBD1 (6 bases). Between the trimmed V and J ends, which lost 2 bases and 7 bases, there was a span of 12 bases. CDR1 is ENHRY and CDR2 is SYGVKD in the germline V gene. The CDR3 contains 14 residues. The chain's CDR3 is CAISERGGRQPQHF. The CDR3 coding sequence is TGTGCCATCAGTGAGCGCGGGGGGCGGCAGCCCCAGCATTTT.

J is TRBJ2-5 and V is TRBV18; TRBD2 agrees at 11 bases. The trim removed 5 bases at V and 3 bases at J, leaving 5 bases unmatched. The CDR3 runs 15 residues. Germline V gives CDR1 KGHSH, CDR2 LQKENI. Written as DNA, the CDR3 is TGTGCCAGCTCAGAAGGGACTAGCGGTAAAGAGACCCAGTACTTC. This translates into CASSEGTSGKETQYF.

The chain couples TRBV28 to TRBJ1-2; weak D call: TRBD1 (6 bases). Trimming stripped 6 bases from V and 5 bases from J, with 13 bases between. Per the germline V gene, CDR1 is MDHEN and CDR2 is SYDVKM. The CDR3 spans 13 residues. The CDR3 spells CASSLTQGYGYTF. The CDR3, as DNA: TGTGCCAGCAGCCTGACACAGGGATATGGCTACACCTTC.

This clone was picked up a small number of times. The chain carries TRBV30 and TRBJ2-7, with TRBD1 matching over 9 bases. The germline V gene has CDR1 GTSNPN and CDR2 SVGIG (reference sequence). V was pared by 3 bases and J by 0 bases, with 6 bases of the junction left unmatched. CDR3 size: 15 residues. The CDR3 here is CAWRDDRGSSYEQYF. The CDR3 DNA follows: TGTGCCTGGAGGGATGACAGGGGGTCCTCCTACGAGCAGTACTTC.

The J gene is TRBJ1-4, the V gene TRBV2; the match to TRBD1 covers 9 bases. The CDR3 has 14 residues. V lost 7 bases to trimming and J lost 3 bases; unmatched junction nucleotides: 3. CDR1 and CDR2 from the germline V gene are SNHLY and FYNNEI. This chain's CDR3 is CASIRDRANEKLFF. The CDR3 DNA is TGTGCCAGCATCCGGGACAGGGCTAATGAAAAACTGTTTTTT.

This clone was counted once. Compared with germline, one end of the junction differs, possibly owing to a read error. The gene calls are TRBV6-5 and TRBJ1-2; the D gene is possibly TRBD1 (5 bases). The CDR3 is 14 residues long. Germline CDR1 reads MNHEY; CDR2 reads SVGAGI. This CDR3 reads CASSDSGRGFGYTF. The CDR3 region has the DNA TGTGCCAGCAGTGACTCAGGGAGGGGCTTTGGCTACACCTTC.